The source of this T cell receptor beta chain is a study of blood T cells in healthy people across ages. Then a second PCR, running roughly 7 to 11 cycles, was carried out with a sample-barcoded 5' primer and a J-beta primer mix. TCRdb re-called the 5' RACE reads with MiXCR, one entry per CDR3 protein. The data contain around 900,000 distinct CDR3 sequences, around 30% of them singletons. V lost 6 bases and J 3 bases, leaving 12 bases between the germline ends. The CDR3 is 13 amino acids. Germline loops: CDR1 DFQATT, CDR2 SNEGSKA (reference sequence). In its sample, this clonotype was seen a few times.

This sequence joins TRBV20-1 and TRBJ1-3, with a possible D match to TRBD1 (6 bases). The material sequenced was blood. This sequence originates from a woman older than 75 in good health. The CDR3 sequence is CSATQGFGNTIYF. The CDR3 DNA follows: TGCAGTGCGACACAGGGTTTTGGAAACACCATATATTTT.